This entry describes one T cell receptor beta chain. The antigen remains unidentified. The junction had 9 bases not matched to a gene; V was cut back by 6 bases and J by 4 bases. Germline assignment: CDR1 SGHTA and CDR2 FQGTGA. There are 18 residues in the CDR3. Constant-segment primers were used for 5'RACE, and the resulting TCR alpha and TCR beta cDNA libraries carried sample barcodes and UMIs. MiXCR, applied by TCRdb to the 5' RACE reads, yields one record per CDR3 protein. Among 300,000 to 400,000 distinct CDR3 sequences listed, 28% were seen once. These data come from a study of T-cell memory formation after mild COVID-19. General study findings and limits: Balance between CD4 and CD8 was seen in clones contracting day 15 to 85, and a CD4+ lean was seen in later expanders. Clonal second-wave expansions that peaked on day 37 had unconfirmed SARS-CoV-2 specificity.

The chain combines TRBV7-3 with TRBJ2-2; 15 nucleotides align to TRBD2. The sequencing input was PBMCs or a T cell subset sorted from them (not recorded which). The origin of this receptor is an adult woman who had mild COVID-19 (a few samples of this study predate the infection). Cell type and time point are not known. In DNA, the CDR3 is TGTGCCAGCAGACCAGGGACTAGCGGGAGGTTAGGCACCGGGGAGCTGTTTTTT. Protein sequence: CASRPGTSGRLGTGELFF.